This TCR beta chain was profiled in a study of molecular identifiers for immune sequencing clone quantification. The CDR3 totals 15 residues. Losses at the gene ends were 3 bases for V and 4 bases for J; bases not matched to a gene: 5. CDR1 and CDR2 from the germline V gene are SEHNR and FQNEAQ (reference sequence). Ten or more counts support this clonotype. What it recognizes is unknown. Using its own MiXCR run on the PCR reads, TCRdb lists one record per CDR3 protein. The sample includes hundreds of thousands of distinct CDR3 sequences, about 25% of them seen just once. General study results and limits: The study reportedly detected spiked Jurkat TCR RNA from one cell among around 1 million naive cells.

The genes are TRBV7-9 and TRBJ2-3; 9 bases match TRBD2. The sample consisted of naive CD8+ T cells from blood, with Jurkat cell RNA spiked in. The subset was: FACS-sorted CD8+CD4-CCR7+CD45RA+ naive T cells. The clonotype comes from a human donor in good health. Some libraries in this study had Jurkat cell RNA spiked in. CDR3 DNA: TGTGCCAGCAGCTTTAGCGGGAGTAGCCCAGATACGCAGTATTTT. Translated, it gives CASSFSGSSPDTQYF. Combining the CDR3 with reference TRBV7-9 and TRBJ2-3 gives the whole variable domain DTGVSQNPRHKITKRGQNVTFRCDPISEHNRLYWYRQTLGQGPEFLTYFQNEAQLEKSRLLSDRFSAERPKGSFSTLEIQRTEQGDSAMYLCASSFSGSSPDTQYFGPGTRLTVL.